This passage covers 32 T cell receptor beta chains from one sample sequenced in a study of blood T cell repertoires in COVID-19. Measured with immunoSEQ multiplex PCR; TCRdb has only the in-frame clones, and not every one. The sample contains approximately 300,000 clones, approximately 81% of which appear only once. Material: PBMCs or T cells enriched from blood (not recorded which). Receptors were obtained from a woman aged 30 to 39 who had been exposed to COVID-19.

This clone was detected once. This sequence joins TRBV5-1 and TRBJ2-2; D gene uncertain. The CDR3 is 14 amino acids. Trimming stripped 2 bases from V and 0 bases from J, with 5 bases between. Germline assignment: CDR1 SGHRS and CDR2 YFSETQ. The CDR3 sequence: CASSFFANTGELFF. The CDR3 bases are TGCGCCAGCAGCTTCTTTGCGAACACCGGGGAGCTGTTTTTT.

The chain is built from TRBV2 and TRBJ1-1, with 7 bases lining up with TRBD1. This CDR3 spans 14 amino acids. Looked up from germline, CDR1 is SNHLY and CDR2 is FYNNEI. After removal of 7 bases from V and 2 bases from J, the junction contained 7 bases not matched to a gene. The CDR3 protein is CASIAGTVNTEAFF. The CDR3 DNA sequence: TGTGCCAGCATCGCCGGGACAGTAAACACTGAAGCTTTCTTT.

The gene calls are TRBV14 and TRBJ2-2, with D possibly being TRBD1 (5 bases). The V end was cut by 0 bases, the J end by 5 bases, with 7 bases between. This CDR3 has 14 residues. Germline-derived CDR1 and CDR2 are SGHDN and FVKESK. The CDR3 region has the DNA TGTGCCAGCAGCCAAGATTCAGGGACCGGGGAGCTGTTTTTT. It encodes CASSQDSGTGELFF.

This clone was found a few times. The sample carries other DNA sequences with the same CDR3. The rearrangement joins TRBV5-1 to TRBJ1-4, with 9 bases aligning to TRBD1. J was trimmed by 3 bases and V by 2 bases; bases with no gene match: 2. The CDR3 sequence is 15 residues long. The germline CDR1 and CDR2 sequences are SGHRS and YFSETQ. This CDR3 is CASSLRTGANEKLFF. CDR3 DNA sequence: TGCGCCAGCAGCTTACGGACAGGGGCTAATGAAAAACTGTTTTTT.

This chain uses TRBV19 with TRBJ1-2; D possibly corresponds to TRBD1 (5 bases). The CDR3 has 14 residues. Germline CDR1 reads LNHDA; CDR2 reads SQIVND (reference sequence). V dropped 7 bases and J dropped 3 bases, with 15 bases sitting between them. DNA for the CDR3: TGTGCCAGTACCCCGGACAAGTCCTACTATGGCTACACCTTC. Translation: CASTPDKSYYGYTF.

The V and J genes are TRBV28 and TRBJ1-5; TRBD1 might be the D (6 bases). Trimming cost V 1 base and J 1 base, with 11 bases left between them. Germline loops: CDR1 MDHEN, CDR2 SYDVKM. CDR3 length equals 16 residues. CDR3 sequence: CASSLSLGTSNQPQHF. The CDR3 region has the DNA TGTGCCAGCAGTTTATCGCTAGGGACAAGCAATCAGCCCCAGCATTTT.

The CDR3 reads CSVEDLRETGGRKLFF. The DNA for the CDR3 is TGCAGCGTTGAAGATCTACGCGAGACAGGGGGTCGAAAACTGTTTTTT. The chain carries TRBV29-1 and TRBJ1-4; TRBD1 matches 9 bases. Looked up from germline, CDR1 is SQVTM and CDR2 is ANQGSEA. V lost 0 bases, J lost 10 bases, and 12 bases stayed unmatched. This CDR3 has 16 residues.

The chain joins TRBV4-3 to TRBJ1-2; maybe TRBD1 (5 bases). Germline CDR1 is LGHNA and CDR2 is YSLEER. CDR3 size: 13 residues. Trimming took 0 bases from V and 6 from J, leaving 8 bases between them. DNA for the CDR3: TGCGCCAGCAGCCAAGATTCCAGGGATGGCTACACCTTC. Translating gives CASSQDSRDGYTF.

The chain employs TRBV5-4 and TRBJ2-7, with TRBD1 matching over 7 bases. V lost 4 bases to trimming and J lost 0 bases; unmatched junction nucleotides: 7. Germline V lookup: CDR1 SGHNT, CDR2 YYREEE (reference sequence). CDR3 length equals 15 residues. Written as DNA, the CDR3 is TGTGCCAGCAGCCTCGACAGGGCAGGCTCCTACGAGCAGTACTTC. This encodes CASSLDRAGSYEQYF.

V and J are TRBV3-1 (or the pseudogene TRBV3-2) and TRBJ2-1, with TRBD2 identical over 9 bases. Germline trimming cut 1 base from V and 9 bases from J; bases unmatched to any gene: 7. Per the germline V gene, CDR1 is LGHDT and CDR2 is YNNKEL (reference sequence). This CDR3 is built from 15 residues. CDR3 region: CASSQVAGGQSEQFF. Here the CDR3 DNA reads TGTGCCAGCAGCCAAGTTGCGGGGGGGCAATCTGAGCAGTTCTTC.

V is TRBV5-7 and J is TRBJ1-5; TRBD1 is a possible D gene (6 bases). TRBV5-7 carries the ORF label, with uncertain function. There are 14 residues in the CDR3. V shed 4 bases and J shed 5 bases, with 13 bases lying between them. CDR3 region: CASSQTGSDQPQHF. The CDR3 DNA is TGTGCCAGCAGCCAGACAGGTTCGGATCAGCCCCAGCATTTT.

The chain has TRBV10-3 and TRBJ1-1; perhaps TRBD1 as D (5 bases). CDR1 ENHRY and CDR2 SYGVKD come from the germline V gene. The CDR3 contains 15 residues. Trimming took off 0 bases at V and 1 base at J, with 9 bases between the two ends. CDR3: CAISESRGRNTEAFF. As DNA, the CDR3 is TGTGCCATCAGTGAGTCAAGGGGAAGGAACACTGAAGCTTTCTTT.

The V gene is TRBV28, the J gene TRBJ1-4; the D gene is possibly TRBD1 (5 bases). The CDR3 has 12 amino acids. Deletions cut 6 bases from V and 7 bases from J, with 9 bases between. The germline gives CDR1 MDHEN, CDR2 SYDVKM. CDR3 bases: TGTGCCAGCAGGGGAGGGGCTGAAAAACTGTTTTTT. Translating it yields CASRGGAEKLFF.

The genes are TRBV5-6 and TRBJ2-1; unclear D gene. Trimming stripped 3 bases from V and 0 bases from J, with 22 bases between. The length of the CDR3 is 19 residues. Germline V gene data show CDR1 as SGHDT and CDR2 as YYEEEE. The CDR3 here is CASSSTFGMGVYSYNEQFF. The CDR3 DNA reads TGTGCCAGCAGCTCTACTTTTGGTATGGGCGTATACTCCTACAATGAGCAGTTCTTC. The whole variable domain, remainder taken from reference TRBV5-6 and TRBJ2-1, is DAGVTQSPTHLIKTRGQQVTLRCSPKSGHDTVSWYQQALGQGPQFIFQYYEEEERQRGNFPDRFSGHQFPNYSSELNVNALLLGDSALYLCASSSTFGMGVYSYNEQFFGPGTRLTVL.

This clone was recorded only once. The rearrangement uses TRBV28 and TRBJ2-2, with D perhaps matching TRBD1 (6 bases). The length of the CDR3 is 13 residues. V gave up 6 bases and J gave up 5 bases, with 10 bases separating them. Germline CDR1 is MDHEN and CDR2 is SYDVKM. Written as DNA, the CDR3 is TGTGCCAGCAGACACAGGGTAACCGGGGAGCTGTTTTTT. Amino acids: CASRHRVTGELFF.

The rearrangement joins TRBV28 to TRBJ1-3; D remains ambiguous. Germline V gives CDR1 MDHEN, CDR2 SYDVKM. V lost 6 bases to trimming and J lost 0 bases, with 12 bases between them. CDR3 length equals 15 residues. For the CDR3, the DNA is TGTGCCAGCAGAACCATCGCCAGCTCTGGAAACACCATATATTTT. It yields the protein CASRTIASSGNTIYF.

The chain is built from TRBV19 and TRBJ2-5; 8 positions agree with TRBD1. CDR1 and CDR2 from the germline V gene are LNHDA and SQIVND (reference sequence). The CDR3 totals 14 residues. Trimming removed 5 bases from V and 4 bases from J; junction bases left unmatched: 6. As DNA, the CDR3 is TGTGCCAGTAGTTGGACAGGGTCGATAGAGACCCAGTACTTC. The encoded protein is CASSWTGSIETQYF.

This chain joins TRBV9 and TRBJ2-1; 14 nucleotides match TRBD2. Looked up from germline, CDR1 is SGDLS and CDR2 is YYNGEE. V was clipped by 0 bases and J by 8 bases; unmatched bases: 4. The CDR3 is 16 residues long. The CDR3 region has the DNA TGTGCCAGCAGCGTAGAAAAGGGACTAGCGGGGGATGAGCAGTTCTTC. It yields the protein CASSVEKGLAGDEQFF.

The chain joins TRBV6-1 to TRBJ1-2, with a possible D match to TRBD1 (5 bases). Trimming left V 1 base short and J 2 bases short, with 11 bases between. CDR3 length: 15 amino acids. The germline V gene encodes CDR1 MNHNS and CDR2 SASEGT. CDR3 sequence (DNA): TGTGCCAGCAGTGAAGGGGGCAGCCAAAACTATGGCTACACCTTC. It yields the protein CASSEGGSQNYGYTF.

This chain's CDR3 is CASSEAKGSSGNTIYF. For the CDR3, the DNA is TGTGCCAGCAGTGAAGCAAAAGGGAGCTCTGGAAACACCATATATTTT. The genes are TRBV6-1 and TRBJ1-3; D gene ambiguous. The CDR3 is 16 residues long. With 0 bases removed from V and 0 bases from J, the gap between germline ends came to 9 bases. Germline CDR1 and CDR2: MNHNS and SASEGT.

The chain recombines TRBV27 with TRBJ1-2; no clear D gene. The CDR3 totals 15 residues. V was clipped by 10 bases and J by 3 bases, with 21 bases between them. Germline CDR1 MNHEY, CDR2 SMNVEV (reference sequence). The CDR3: CATPTGGTWHYGYTF. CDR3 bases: TGTGCCACGCCTACGGGTGGCACCTGGCACTATGGCTACACCTTC.

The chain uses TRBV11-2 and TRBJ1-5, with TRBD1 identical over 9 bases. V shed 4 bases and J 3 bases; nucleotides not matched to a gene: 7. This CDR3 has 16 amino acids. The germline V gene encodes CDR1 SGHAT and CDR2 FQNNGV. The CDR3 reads CASSSWTGAINQPQHF. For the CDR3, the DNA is TGTGCCAGCAGCTCTTGGACAGGGGCGATCAATCAGCCCCAGCATTTT.

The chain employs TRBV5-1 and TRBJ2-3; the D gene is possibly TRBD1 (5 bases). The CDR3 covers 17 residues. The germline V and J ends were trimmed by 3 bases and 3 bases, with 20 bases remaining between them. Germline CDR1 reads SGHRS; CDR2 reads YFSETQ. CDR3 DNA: TGCGCCAGCAGCTGGGCTACAGGTCTCTCGATAACAGATACGCAGTATTTT. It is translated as CASSWATGLSITDTQYF.

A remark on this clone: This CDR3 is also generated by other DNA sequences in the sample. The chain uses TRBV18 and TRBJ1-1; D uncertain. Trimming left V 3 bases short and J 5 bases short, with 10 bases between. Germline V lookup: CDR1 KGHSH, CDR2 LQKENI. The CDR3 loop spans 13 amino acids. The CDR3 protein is CASSPTGETEAFF. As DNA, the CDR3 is TGTGCCAGCTCACCGACGGGTGAGACTGAAGCTTTCTTT. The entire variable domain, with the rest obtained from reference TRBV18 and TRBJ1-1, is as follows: NAGVMQNPRHLVRRRGQEARLRCSPMKGHSHVYWYRQLPEEGLKFMVYLQKENIIDESGMPKERFSAEFPKEGPSILRIQQVVRGDSAAYFCASSPTGETEAFFGQGTRLTVV.

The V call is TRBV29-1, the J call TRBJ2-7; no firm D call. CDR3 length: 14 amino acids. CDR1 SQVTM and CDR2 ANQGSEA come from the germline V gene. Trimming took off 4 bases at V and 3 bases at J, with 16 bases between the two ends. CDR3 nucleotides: TGCAGCGTTGTTTCGCGGCAGCCTATCTACGAGCAGTACTTC. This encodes CSVVSRQPIYEQYF.

The chain's CDR3 is CASSLAVASSGPADTQYF. The CDR3 DNA reads TGTGCCAGCAGCTTAGCGGTAGCCTCTAGCGGACCTGCAGATACGCAGTATTTT. This rearrangement joins TRBV13 to TRBJ2-3; the match to TRBD2 covers 7 bases. There are 18 residues in the CDR3. CDR1 is PRHDT and CDR2 is FYEKMQ in the germline V gene (reference sequence). J lost 4 bases, V lost 1 base, and 14 bases had no gene match.

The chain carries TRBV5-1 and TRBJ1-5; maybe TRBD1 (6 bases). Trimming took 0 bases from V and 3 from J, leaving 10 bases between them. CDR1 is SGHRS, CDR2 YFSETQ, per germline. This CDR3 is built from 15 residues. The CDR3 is CASSLGQGINQPQHF. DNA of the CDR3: TGCGCCAGCAGCTTGGGGCAGGGGATCAATCAGCCCCAGCATTTT.

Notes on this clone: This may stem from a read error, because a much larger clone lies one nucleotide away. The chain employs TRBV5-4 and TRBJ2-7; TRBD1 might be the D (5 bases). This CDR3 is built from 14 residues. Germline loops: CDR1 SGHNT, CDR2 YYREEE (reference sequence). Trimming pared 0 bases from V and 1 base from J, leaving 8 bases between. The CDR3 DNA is TGTGCCAGCAGCTTGGCCGGACAATCCTACGAGCAGTACTTC. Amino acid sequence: CASSLAGQSYEQYF.

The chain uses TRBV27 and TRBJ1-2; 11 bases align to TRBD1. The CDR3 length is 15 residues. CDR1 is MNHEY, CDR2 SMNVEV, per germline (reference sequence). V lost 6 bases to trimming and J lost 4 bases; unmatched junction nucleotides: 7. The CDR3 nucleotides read TGTGCCAGCAGGACTGGACAGGGGGCAGTCTATGGCTACACCTTC. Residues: CASRTGQGAVYGYTF.

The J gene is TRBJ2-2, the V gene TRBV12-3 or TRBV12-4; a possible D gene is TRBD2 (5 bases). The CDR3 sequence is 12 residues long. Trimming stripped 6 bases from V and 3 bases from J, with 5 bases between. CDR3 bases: TGTGCCAGCAGGGACTACACCGGGGAGCTGTTTTTT. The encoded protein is CASRDYTGELFF.

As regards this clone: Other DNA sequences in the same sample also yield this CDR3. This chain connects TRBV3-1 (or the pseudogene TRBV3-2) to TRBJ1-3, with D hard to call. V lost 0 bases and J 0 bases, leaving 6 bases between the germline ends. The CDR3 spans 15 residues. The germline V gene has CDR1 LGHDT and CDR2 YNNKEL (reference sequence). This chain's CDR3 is CASSQDTSSGNTIYF. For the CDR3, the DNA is TGTGCCAGCAGCCAAGATACGAGCTCTGGAAACACCATATATTTT.

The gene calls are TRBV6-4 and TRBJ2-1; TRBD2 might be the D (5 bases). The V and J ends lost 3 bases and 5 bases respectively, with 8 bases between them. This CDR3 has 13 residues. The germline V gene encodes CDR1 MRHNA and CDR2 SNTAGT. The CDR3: CASSEAANNEQFF. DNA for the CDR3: TGTGCCAGCAGTGAAGCGGCAAACAATGAGCAGTTCTTC.